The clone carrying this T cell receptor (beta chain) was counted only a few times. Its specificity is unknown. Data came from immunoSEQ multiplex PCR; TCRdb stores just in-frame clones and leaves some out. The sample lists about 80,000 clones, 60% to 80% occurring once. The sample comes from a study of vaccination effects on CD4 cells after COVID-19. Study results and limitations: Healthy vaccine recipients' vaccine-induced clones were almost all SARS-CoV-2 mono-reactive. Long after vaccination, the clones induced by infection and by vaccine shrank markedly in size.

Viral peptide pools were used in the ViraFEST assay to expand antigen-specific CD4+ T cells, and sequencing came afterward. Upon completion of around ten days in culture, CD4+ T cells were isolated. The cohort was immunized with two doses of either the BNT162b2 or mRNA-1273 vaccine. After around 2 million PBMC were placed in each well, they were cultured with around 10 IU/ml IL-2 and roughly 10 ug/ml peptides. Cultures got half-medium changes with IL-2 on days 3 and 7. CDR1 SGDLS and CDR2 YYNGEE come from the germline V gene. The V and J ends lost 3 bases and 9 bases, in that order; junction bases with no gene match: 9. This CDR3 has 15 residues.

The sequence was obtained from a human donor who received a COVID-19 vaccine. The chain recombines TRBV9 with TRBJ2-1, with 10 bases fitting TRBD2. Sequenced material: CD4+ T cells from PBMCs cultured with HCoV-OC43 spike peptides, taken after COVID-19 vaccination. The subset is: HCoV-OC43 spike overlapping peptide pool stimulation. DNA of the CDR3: TGTGCCAGCAGCGATACTAGCGGGGTGGTTAGTGAGCAGTTCTTC. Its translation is CASSDTSGVVSEQFF.